These 26 T cell receptor beta chains originate from one sample sequenced in a study of cytomegalovirus exposure and HLA in healthy donors. Researchers ran the PCR with 60 Vbeta and 13 Jbeta primers. Using immunoSEQ multiplex PCR, the repertoire was profiled, and TCRdb retains in-frame clones only, with some absent. The table shows about 160,000 clones, with almost 80% occurring only once. Sequencing input: PBMCs. The source of these receptors is a man aged 30 to 45 in good health and CMV-seronegative.

The sample holds a few counts of this clone. The CDR3 coding sequence is TGTGCCAGCAGCTTGAGCGGCCTTAATGAAAAACTGTTTTTT. Amino acids: CASSLSGLNEKLFF. The chain employs TRBV5-4 and TRBJ1-4; D gene uncertain. CDR3 length equals 14 residues. V was cut by 1 base and J by 4 bases, with 8 bases left in between. Germline CDR1 and CDR2: SGHNT and YYREEE (reference sequence).

The gene calls are TRBV19 and TRBJ2-7, with TRBD1 as a possible D gene (5 bases). V was cut by 5 bases and J by 3 bases, with 14 bases left in between. The CDR3 runs 14 residues. Germline assignment: CDR1 LNHDA and CDR2 SQIVND (reference sequence). CDR3 sequence: CASSFGHLDYEQYF. In DNA form, the CDR3 reads TGTGCCAGTAGTTTCGGACACCTCGACTACGAGCAGTACTTC.

The chain couples TRBV7-6 to TRBJ2-7; D is unresolved. V was cut by 0 bases and J by 2 bases, with 8 bases left in between. This CDR3 region has 14 residues. From germline, CDR1 is SGHVS and CDR2 FNYEAQ. The CDR3 is CASSLAGPTYEQYF. CDR3 nucleotide sequence: TGTGCCAGCAGCTTAGCTGGGCCTACCTACGAGCAGTACTTC.

V usage is TRBV11-2 and J usage is TRBJ2-7, with TRBD1 matching over 11 bases. Germline CDR1 and CDR2: SGHAT and FQNNGV. With V trimmed by 4 bases and J by 4 bases, 6 bases remained unmatched. This CDR3 has 15 residues. The CDR3 protein is CASSSPDRGHYEQYF. DNA of the CDR3: TGTGCCAGCAGCTCGCCGGACAGGGGGCATTACGAGCAGTACTTC.

The CDR3 DNA sequence: TGTGCCACTACCCGGGAAAAGGGAACCAAAAACATTCAGTACTTC. Protein sequence: CATTREKGTKNIQYF. This chain links TRBV2 with TRBJ2-4; D might be TRBD2 (5 bases). Per germline, CDR1 SNHLY and CDR2 FYNNEI. V was pared by 10 bases and J by 2 bases, with 18 bases between. The CDR3 consists of 15 residues. The complete variable domain, with remaining parts taken from reference TRBV2 and TRBJ2-4, reads EPEVTQTPSHQVTQMGQEVILRCVPISNHLYFYWYRQILGQKVEFLVSFYNNEISEKSEIFDDQFSVERPDGSNFTLKIRSTKLEDSAMYFCATTREKGTKNIQYFGAGTRLSVL.

The chain links TRBV7-8 to TRBJ2-1, with TRBD2 matching over 7 bases. The junction had 9 bases not matched to a gene; V was cut back by 5 bases and J by 5 bases. CDR3 length: 15 residues. The germline gives CDR1 SGHVS, CDR2 FQNEAQ. This CDR3 reads CASSPRLAHHNEQFF. CDR3 DNA: TGTGCCAGCAGCCCCCGACTAGCACACCACAATGAGCAGTTCTTC.

This clone was observed a handful of times. This chain links TRBV5-6 with TRBJ2-1, with 8 bases lining up with TRBD2. Germline lookup yields CDR1 SGHDT and CDR2 YYEEEE. The CDR3 has 15 residues. V shed 3 bases and J 9 bases; nucleotides not matched to a gene: 11. CDR3 residues: CASSYRGGGGIEQFF. CDR3 DNA sequence: TGTGCCAGCAGCTACCGGGGGGGAGGGGGTATTGAGCAGTTCTTC.

V gene TRBV30 combines with J gene TRBJ1-2; D unresolved. CDR1 and CDR2 from the germline V gene are GTSNPN and SVGIG (reference sequence). The CDR3 covers 10 residues. Trimming shortened V by 2 bases and J by 8 bases, and 6 bases separated the two germline ends. CDR3 region: CAWSKQGYTF. The CDR3 DNA follows: TGTGCCTGGAGTAAACAGGGCTACACCTTC.

The rearrangement uses TRBV10-3 and TRBJ1-1; no clear D gene. The CDR3 consists of 14 residues. Germline V gene data show CDR1 as ENHRY and CDR2 as SYGVKD. V was trimmed by 3 bases and J by 4 bases, leaving 12 bases between them. The CDR3 region has the DNA TGTGCCATCAGTGAAGGAAGTAGGAGCACTGAAGCTTTCTTT. Translation gives CAISEGSRSTEAFF.

Only a few counts were recorded for this clone. For the CDR3, the DNA is TGTGCCAGCAGTCGACAAGACGGTACGCAGTATTTT. This translates into CASSRQDGTQYF. The chain combines TRBV5-4 with TRBJ2-3; D not resolved. The CDR3 runs to 12 residues. Trimming took 5 bases from V and 8 from J, leaving 12 bases between them. The germline gives CDR1 SGHNT, CDR2 YYREEE (reference sequence).

This clone appeared a few times. This rearrangement joins TRBV5-3 to TRBJ2-3; 11 bases match TRBD2. TRBV5-3 counts as an open reading frame of uncertain function. Trimming took 7 bases from V and 5 from J; bases not matched to a gene: 9. The CDR3 runs 15 residues. CDR3 nucleotides: TGTGCCAGACCGTCTAGCGGGAGGTTCAAAGATACGCAGTATTTT. This gives the protein CARPSSGRFKDTQYF.

V gene TRBV30 combines with J gene TRBJ2-5; 8 bases are shared with TRBD2. Germline CDR1 reads GTSNPN; CDR2 reads SVGIG (reference sequence). The CDR3 contains 13 residues. Trimming at V came to 3 bases and at J to 3 bases, leaving 3 bases not matched to a gene. The CDR3 sequence: CAWSPGLEETQYF. The CDR3 DNA reads TGTGCCTGGAGCCCGGGACTAGAAGAGACCCAGTACTTC.

This clone was observed a few times. This chain links TRBV2 with TRBJ1-1; 7 bases map to TRBD1. The V gene's germline CDR1 is SNHLY and CDR2 FYNNEI. CDR3 size: 15 residues. Trimming took 6 bases from V and 5 from J; bases not matched to a gene: 12. The CDR3 is CASSLREGGWTEAFF. In DNA, the CDR3 is TGTGCCAGCAGCCTAAGGGAAGGGGGCTGGACTGAAGCTTTCTTT.

The chain employs TRBV5-6 and TRBJ1-2; possibly TRBD1 for D (6 bases). Trimming took 2 bases from V and 8 from J, leaving 13 bases between them. CDR1 SGHDT and CDR2 YYEEEE come from the germline V gene. This CDR3 region has 13 residues. CDR3 loop: CASSLYRVGGYTF. The DNA for the CDR3 is TGTGCCAGCAGCTTATACAGGGTGGGCGGCTACACCTTC.

The V and J genes are TRBV19 and TRBJ2-7; tentatively, D is TRBD2 (7 bases). Germline lookup yields CDR1 LNHDA and CDR2 SQIVND (reference sequence). Deletions cut 4 bases from V and 4 bases from J, with 8 bases between. This CDR3 has 12 residues. The CDR3 DNA reads as TGTGCCAGTAGTAAGGGGGGGTACGAGCAGTACTTC. It translates to CASSKGGYEQYF. The full variable domain, completed using reference TRBV19 and TRBJ2-7, is DGGITQSPKYLFRKEGQNVTLSCEQNLNHDAMYWYRQDPGQGLRLIYYSQIVNDFQKGDIAEGYSVSREKKESFPLTVTSAQKNPTAFYLCASSKGGYEQYFGPGTRLTVT.

This clone has only a few counts. The rearrangement links TRBV7-6 to TRBJ1-2; tentatively, D is TRBD1 (5 bases). V lost 2 bases and J 6 bases, leaving 13 bases between the germline ends. The germline gives CDR1 SGHVS, CDR2 FNYEAQ. The CDR3 runs 14 residues. CDR3 residues: CASSLTLDSHGYTF. The CDR3 region has the DNA TGTGCCAGCAGCTTAACTCTCGACAGTCATGGCTACACCTTC.

The chain uses TRBV30 and TRBJ2-6; D is perhaps TRBD2 (5 bases). In germline, CDR1 is GTSNPN, CDR2 SVGIG (reference sequence). V was pared by 2 bases and J by 4 bases, with 15 bases between. CDR3 size: 16 residues. CDR3 sequence: CAWSLKGSGGANVLTF. The CDR3 bases are TGTGCCTGGAGTCTGAAGGGCTCGGGAGGGGCCAACGTCCTGACTTTC.

This sequence joins TRBV28 and TRBJ2-7; 8 bases line up with TRBD1. Germline V gene data show CDR1 as MDHEN and CDR2 as SYDVKM. This CDR3 comprises 14 residues. V was pared by 4 bases and J by 2 bases, with 4 bases of the junction left unmatched. The CDR3 DNA is TGTGCCAGCAGTTCCGGACAGGGCCCCTACGAGCAGTACTTC. It codes for CASSSGQGPYEQYF.

The chain employs TRBV7-2 and TRBJ2-3, with 8 bases lining up with TRBD1. This CDR3 is 14 amino acids long. Losses at the gene ends were 5 bases for V and 1 base for J; bases not matched to a gene: 2. The germline V gene has CDR1 SGHTA and CDR2 FQGNSA. CDR3 nucleotide sequence: TGTGCCAGCAGCCAGACAGGGGGCACAGATACGCAGTATTTT. It encodes CASSQTGGTDTQYF.

The chain recombines TRBV6-5 with TRBJ1-5, with 7 bases that match TRBD1. Trimming took 6 bases from V and 0 from J; bases not matched to a gene: 5. CDR1 MNHEY and CDR2 SVGAGI come from the germline V gene. This CDR3 is built from 15 residues. In DNA form, the CDR3 reads TGTGCCAGCAGCTACACAGGGGATAGCAATCAGCCCCAGCATTTT. Encoded protein: CASSYTGDSNQPQHF.

J is TRBJ1-1 and V is TRBV11-1; D is uncertain. The germline V and J ends were trimmed by 10 bases and 5 bases, with 17 bases remaining between them. CDR3 length: 13 residues. Germline V gene lookup returns CDR1 SGHAT and CDR2 FQDESV (reference sequence). The DNA for the CDR3 is TGTGCCATATCGGCCCCCCTCGGGACTGAAGCTTTCTTT. It translates to CAISAPLGTEAFF. The entire variable domain, with the rest obtained from reference TRBV11-1 and TRBJ1-1, is as follows: EAEVAQSPRYKITEKSQAVAFWCDPISGHATLYWYRQILGQGPELLVQFQDESVVDDSQLPKDRFSAERLKGVDSTLKIQPAELGDSAMYLCAISAPLGTEAFFGQGTRLTVV.

The rearrangement joins TRBV5-8 to TRBJ1-2; TRBD1 matches 9 bases. The CDR3 is 16 residues long. Losses at the gene ends were 3 bases for V and 2 bases for J; bases not matched to a gene: 8. The germline CDR1 and CDR2 sequences are SGHTS and YDEGEE. The CDR3 is CASSSGGQGQNYGYTF. The CDR3 DNA is TGTGCCAGCAGCTCCGGGGGACAGGGCCAGAACTATGGCTACACCTTC.

In DNA, the CDR3 is TGTGCCAGCAGCTTAGAAATCAGGGTTACTAATGAAAAACTGTTTTTT. It encodes CASSLEIRVTNEKLFF. This chain connects TRBV7-8 to TRBJ1-4; a weak D match, TRBD1 (5 bases). In germline, CDR1 is SGHVS, CDR2 FQNEAQ. The CDR3 is made up of 16 amino acids. V dropped 1 base and J dropped 2 bases, with 11 bases sitting between them.

This CDR3 reads CSVRGGYNTEAFF. The CDR3 DNA follows: TGCAGCGTTAGAGGGGGTTATAACACTGAAGCTTTCTTT. The chain couples TRBV29-1 to TRBJ1-1, with a possible D match to TRBD1 (6 bases). This CDR3 region has 13 residues. V was cut by 5 bases and J by 2 bases, with 12 bases left in between. Germline V gene data show CDR1 as SQVTM and CDR2 as ANQGSEA.

The rearrangement links TRBV28 to TRBJ1-2, with D tentatively TRBD1 (6 bases). The V end lost 6 bases, the J end lost 4 bases, and 12 bases lay between the germline ends. Germline assignment: CDR1 MDHEN and CDR2 SYDVKM. The CDR3 loop spans 13 amino acids. The CDR3 region has the DNA TGTGCCAGCAGCCCAGGGGATGGCTATGGCTACACCTTC. Translated: CASSPGDGYGYTF.

The chain has TRBV19 and TRBJ2-7, with D maybe TRBD1 (5 bases). The germline V gene encodes CDR1 LNHDA and CDR2 SQIVND (reference sequence). This CDR3 comprises 15 residues. Trimming shortened V by 2 bases and J by 4 bases, and 15 bases separated the two germline ends. The CDR3 DNA is TGTGCCAGTAGTATAAGGTCAGGGATGGGGTACGAGCAGTACTTC. Encoded protein: CASSIRSGMGYEQYF.